The sequence of this T cell receptor (beta chain) was determined in a study of T cell repertoires in cytomegalovirus infection. Study in general: Alongside well-studied HLA-B-restricted CMV epitopes, recently identified HLA-C-restricted CMV epitopes were also used. Matching HLA type and CMV infection were both indicated by public TCR beta signatures. Findings of the study overall: Carriage of CMV together with the relevant HLA was identifiable through cumulative public TCR beta family frequency. HLA-C-restricted CMV clonotypes gave the most frequent clonotype in two of eight donors.

The sample holds many counts of this clonotype. Its antigen is unidentified. TCRdb reprocessed the reads via MiXCR and lists one record per CDR3 protein. The data contain about 270,000 distinct CDR3 sequences, about 20% of them singletons. V lost 7 bases and J lost 5, with 14 bases in between. Germline CDR1 reads SNHLY; CDR2 reads FYNNEI. The CDR3 has 13 residues. The chain has TRBV2 and TRBJ2-5, with a tentative D call TRBD2 (6 bases). The source was cultured PBMCs, collected from culture after CMV antigen stimulation. The receptor's source is a human donor in good health (CMV status not recorded). Some clones in this sample may be carry-over from other donors' samples. The DNA for the CDR3 is TGTGCCAGCACCTGGGACTTCGGGGAGACCCAGTACTTC. It yields the protein CASTWDFGETQYF.